This T cell receptor (beta chain) was retrieved from a study of beta chain features in type 1 diabetes. To note about this clone: Its antigen is undetermined.

Expressed TCRB transcripts were sequenced because the isolated RNA had all been reverse transcribed beforehand. Libraries were prepared by immunoSEQ multiplex PCR; TCRdb keeps only in-frame clonotypes and omits some of them. This table holds a few hundred thousand clones, roughly 14% found once. Once sorted, every population was more than 98% pure. V lost 3 bases to trimming and J lost 9 bases; unmatched junction nucleotides: 2. CDR3 size: 12 residues. CDR1 is KGHSH, CDR2 LQKENI, per germline. Points from the study as a whole: People with Type 1 diabetes carried modestly yet significantly shorter TCRB CDR3s in all four CD4+ subsets. Within patients, naive, central memory and Treg TCRB repertoires seemed more similar than within healthy donors. VDJ junctions in type 1 diabetes patients carried more deletions and fewer insertions.

The sequenced material came from naive CD4+ T cells from blood. V gene TRBV18 combines with J gene TRBJ2-1; 7 positions agree with TRBD1. The source of this sequence is a man aged 30 to 45 in good health. CDR3 bases: TGTGCCAGCTCACCTCCAGGGGGTGAGCAGTTCTTC. It is translated as CASSPPGGEQFF.